This TCR beta chain originates from a study of T cell responses to AZD1222 COVID-19 vaccine. Study-wide findings and caveats: Spike as a whole was targeted by vaccine-associated CD4 TCRs, dominant at 160-218 and 743-854. Clonal diversity was possibly underestimated, and white British individuals and females predominated among donors.

CDR3 size: 15 residues. V was clipped by 7 bases and J by 5 bases; unmatched bases: 6. Germline loops: CDR1 WSHSY, CDR2 SAAADI. The assay was immunoSEQ multiplex PCR, and TCRdb's table has in-frame clones only and misses some. The sample records some 80,000 clones, roughly nine tenths being singletons. Concerning this clone: Its target is not known.

This TCR derives from an adult in good health. The sequencing here drew on peripheral blood, taken on day 0 of AZD1222 vaccination. The gene calls are TRBV10-2 and TRBJ2-5; 14 bases align to TRBD2. The chain's CDR3 is CASTPGLAGDETQYF. The CDR3 region has the DNA TGCGCCAGCACCCCGGGACTAGCGGGAGATGAGACCCAGTACTTC.